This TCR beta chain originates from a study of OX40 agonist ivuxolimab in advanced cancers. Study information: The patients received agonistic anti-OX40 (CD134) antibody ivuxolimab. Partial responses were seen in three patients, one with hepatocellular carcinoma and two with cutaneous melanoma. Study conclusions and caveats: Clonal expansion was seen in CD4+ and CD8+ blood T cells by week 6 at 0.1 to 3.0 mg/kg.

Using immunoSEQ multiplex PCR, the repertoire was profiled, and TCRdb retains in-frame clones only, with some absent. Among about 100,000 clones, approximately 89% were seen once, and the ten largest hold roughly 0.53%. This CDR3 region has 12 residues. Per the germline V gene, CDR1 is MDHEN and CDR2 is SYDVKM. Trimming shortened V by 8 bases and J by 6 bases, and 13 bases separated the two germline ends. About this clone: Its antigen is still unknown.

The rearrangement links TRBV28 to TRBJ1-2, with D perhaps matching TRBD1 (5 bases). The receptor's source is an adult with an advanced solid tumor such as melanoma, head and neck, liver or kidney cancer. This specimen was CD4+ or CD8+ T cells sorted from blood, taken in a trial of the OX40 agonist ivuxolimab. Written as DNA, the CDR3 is TGTGCCAGCGCTTCCCTCAGGGATGGCTACACCTTC. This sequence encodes CASASLRDGYTF.